Presented here are 20 T cell receptor beta chains from one specimen sequenced in a study of CD8 T cells in Susac syndrome. RNA was extracted with the RNeasy kit, and a quantity of about 0.45 to 1 ug was reverse transcribed using random hexamers. TCRdb recomputed calls from the immunoSEQ multiplex PCR reads with MiXCR, one row per CDR3 protein. Among about 94,000 distinct CDR3 sequences listed, just under 95% were seen once. The sample comprised CD4+ T cells from PBMCs. The origin of the receptors is a human donor with Susac syndrome.

This chain joins TRBV19 and TRBJ2-3; 12 nucleotides line up with TRBD2. There are 14 residues in the CDR3. With 4 bases clipped from V and 6 bases from J, the junction kept 2 bases outside the gene matches. Germline V gene data show CDR1 as LNHDA and CDR2 as SQIVND (reference sequence). CDR3 nucleotides: TGTGCCAGTAGTACGACTAGCGGGGGTGATACGCAGTATTTT. Its translation is CASSTTSGGDTQYF.

V and J are TRBV7-6 and TRBJ1-2, with D possibly TRBD1 on 6 matching bases. This CDR3 comprises 16 residues. CDR1 and CDR2 from the germline V gene are SGHVS and FNYEAQ. Trimming cost V 1 base and J 2 bases, with 14 bases left between them. The CDR3 sequence is CASSLGQAVGNYGYTF. In DNA form, the CDR3 reads TGTGCCAGCAGCTTAGGACAGGCTGTTGGGAACTATGGCTACACCTTC.

The V and J genes are TRBV29-1 and TRBJ1-4; tentative D call: TRBD1 (5 bases). This CDR3 region has 13 residues. Germline-derived CDR1 and CDR2 are SQVTM and ANQGSEA. Trimming cost V 7 bases and J 4 bases, with 13 bases left between them. The CDR3: CSARGNRNEKLFF. The DNA of the CDR3 is TGCAGCGCTCGGGGCAACCGTAATGAAAAACTGTTTTTT.

The genes are TRBV7-9 and TRBJ2-1, with D perhaps TRBD2 (5 bases). Trimming stripped 11 bases from V and 13 bases from J, with 18 bases between. The CDR3 has 11 residues. The germline gives CDR1 SEHNR, CDR2 FQNEAQ (reference sequence). This CDR3 reads CAEGIRGDQFF. Written as DNA, the CDR3 is TGTGCCGAGGGAATTCGGGGAGATCAGTTCTTC.

V is TRBV28 and J is TRBJ2-5; tentatively, D is TRBD1 (6 bases). Trimming stripped 7 bases from V and 1 base from J, with 16 bases between. The CDR3 is made up of 15 amino acids. Germline-derived CDR1 and CDR2 are MDHEN and SYDVKM. The chain's CDR3 is CASTSPDRLQETQYF. CDR3 sequence (DNA): TGTGCCAGCACCTCGCCCGACAGGCTCCAAGAGACCCAGTACTTC.

This chain uses TRBV6-1 with TRBJ2-4, with D tentatively TRBD1 (5 bases). This CDR3 region has 13 residues. Germline V gene data show CDR1 as MNHNS and CDR2 as SASEGT. V dropped 2 bases and J dropped 9 bases, with 11 bases sitting between them. The CDR3, as DNA: TGTGCCAGCAGTGAAAGCAGGGCAGGCATTCAGTACTTC. This codes for CASSESRAGIQYF.

The chain joins TRBV9 to TRBJ2-7; TRBD2 aligns across 10 bases. Germline lookup yields CDR1 SGDLS and CDR2 YYNGEE. The CDR3 contains 16 residues. Losses at the gene ends were 2 bases for V and 1 base for J; bases not matched to a gene: 6. Here the CDR3 reads CASSVGTSGVSYEQYF. Written as DNA, the CDR3 is TGTGCCAGCAGCGTTGGTACTAGCGGGGTGTCCTACGAGCAGTACTTC.

The chain combines TRBV15 with TRBJ2-3; no definite D call. V was shortened by 3 bases and J by 0 bases, with 7 bases between the two germline ends. CDR1 is LNHNV, CDR2 YYDKDF, per germline (reference sequence). The CDR3 loop spans 14 amino acids. CDR3: CATSRGVSTDTQYF. DNA of the CDR3: TGTGCCACCAGCAGGGGCGTTAGCACAGATACGCAGTATTTT.

This chain connects TRBV6-5 to TRBJ1-4; D unclear. V was clipped by 7 bases and J by 7 bases, with 10 bases between them. The CDR3 extends over 12 amino acids. CDR1 and CDR2 from the germline V gene are MNHEY and SVGAGI. In nucleotides, the CDR3 is TGTGCCAGCAAATCGGCGGCTGAAAAACTGTTTTTT. Encoded protein: CASKSAAEKLFF.

J is TRBJ1-6 and V is TRBV27, with D unclear. CDR1 MNHEY and CDR2 SMNVEV come from the germline V gene (reference sequence). The ends were cut back, 0 bases at V and 8 bases at J, with 8 bases in the middle. The CDR3 runs 14 residues. The CDR3 here is CASSLSMAYSPLHF. In nucleotides, the CDR3 is TGTGCCAGCAGTTTATCGATGGCCTATTCACCCCTCCACTTT.

This clonotype was picked up one time. The chain joins TRBV20-1 to TRBJ1-2; D unresolved. The CDR3 covers 14 residues. V lost 5 bases to trimming and J lost 4 bases, with 17 bases between them. Germline CDR1 and CDR2: DFQATT and SNEGSKA (reference sequence). CDR3 sequence: CSAEKTPSRYGYTF. CDR3 nucleotides: TGCAGTGCTGAGAAAACACCTTCCCGCTATGGCTACACCTTC.

This chain links TRBV5-1 with TRBJ2-5, with D maybe TRBD1 (6 bases). The CDR3 contains 14 residues. V lost 2 bases and J 1 base, leaving 9 bases between the germline ends. CDR1 and CDR2 (germline): SGHRS, YFSETQ. DNA for the CDR3: TGCGCCAGCAGCTTCTCCAGGGGCCAAGAGACCCAGTACTTC. This translates into CASSFSRGQETQYF.

Only one count was recorded for this clonotype. The rearrangement uses TRBV14 and TRBJ2-7, with no clear D. V was shortened by 3 bases and J by 7 bases, with 13 bases between the two germline ends. The CDR3 sequence is 13 residues long. Germline V gene data show CDR1 as SGHDN and CDR2 as FVKESK. The CDR3, as DNA: TGTGCCAGCAGCCATGGTAGTTTCAGGGAGCAGTACTTC. Translating it yields CASSHGSFREQYF.

J is TRBJ2-1 and V is TRBV30; possibly TRBD2 for D (5 bases). With 0 bases removed from V and 13 bases from J, the gap between germline ends came to 13 bases. Germline CDR1 and CDR2: GTSNPN and SVGIG (reference sequence). The CDR3 spans 12 residues. The CDR3 sequence: CAWSVAGKSQFF. The DNA of the CDR3 is TGTGCCTGGAGTGTAGCCGGGAAATCTCAGTTCTTC.

The V gene is TRBV7-2, the J gene TRBJ1-2; D is unresolved. Trimming left V 5 bases short and J 6 bases short, with 13 bases between. Germline CDR1 and CDR2: SGHTA and FQGNSA. The CDR3 spans 13 residues. CDR3 amino acids: CASSLRPRDGYTF. The CDR3 nucleotides read TGTGCCAGCAGCCTTCGGCCGCGGGATGGCTACACCTTC.

The V gene is TRBV9, the J gene TRBJ1-1; TRBD1 aligns across 8 bases. The V gene's germline CDR1 is SGDLS and CDR2 YYNGEE. J gave up 0 bases and V 3 bases, and 4 bases lay outside the gene matches. This CDR3 is 15 amino acids long. The CDR3 nucleotides are TGTGCCAGCAGCGGCAGGGGGCGAATGAACACTGAAGCTTTCTTT. Translating it yields CASSGRGRMNTEAFF.

The rearrangement joins TRBV30 to TRBJ2-6; D is unresolved. Germline lookup yields CDR1 GTSNPN and CDR2 SVGIG (reference sequence). The CDR3 runs 13 residues. V was pared by 0 bases and J by 2 bases, with 2 bases between. The CDR3: CAWSVAGANVLTF. The CDR3 DNA sequence: TGTGCCTGGAGTGTGGCTGGGGCCAACGTCCTGACTTTC.

The rearrangement links TRBV6-6 to TRBJ1-1; unclear D gene. Germline V lookup: CDR1 MNHNY, CDR2 SVGAGI (reference sequence). This CDR3 has 14 amino acids. V gave up 7 bases and J gave up 1 base, with 13 bases separating them. The CDR3 loop is CASTYSTRNTEAFF. CDR3 coding DNA: TGTGCCAGCACCTACAGTACAAGGAACACTGAAGCTTTCTTT.

A single count supports this clonotype. The chain links TRBV12-3 or TRBV12-4 to TRBJ1-3, with a tentative D call TRBD1 (6 bases). V lost 6 bases and J 2 bases, leaving 11 bases between the germline ends. CDR3 length equals 14 residues. The DNA of the CDR3 is TGTGCCAGCAGCAACACAGGGCCTGGAAACACCATATATTTT. Protein: CASSNTGPGNTIYF.

The rearrangement uses TRBV7-2 and TRBJ2-5; no clear D. Trimming left V 2 bases short and J 5 bases short, with 12 bases between. This CDR3 is 14 amino acids long. The germline V gene has CDR1 SGHTA and CDR2 FQGNSA. CDR3 nucleotides: TGTGCCAGCAGCTTAATCCCTAGAGAGGAGACCCAGTACTTC. Its protein product is CASSLIPREETQYF.